The 20 T cell receptor beta chains below all came from one sample that was sequenced in a study of shared clonotypes between healthy human individuals. Data came from immunoSEQ multiplex PCR; TCRdb stores just in-frame clones and leaves some out. The repertoire holds about 1 million clones, more than 60% seen once, with roughly 1.5% in the top ten. Sequencing was performed on memory CD4+ T cells sorted from blood. The subset is: CD45RA-negative fraction. These receptors all come from a man between 18 and 35 years old in good health.

This chain links TRBV7-2 with TRBJ2-1; the match to TRBD2 covers 13 bases. J lost 5 bases, V lost 4 bases, and 5 bases had no gene match. From germline, CDR1 is SGHTA and CDR2 FQGNSA. This CDR3 spans 16 amino acids. CDR3 protein: CASSSTGLAGDNEQFF. Written as DNA, the CDR3 is TGTGCCAGCAGCTCCACCGGACTAGCGGGGGACAATGAGCAGTTCTTC. The whole variable domain, remainder taken from reference TRBV7-2 and TRBJ2-1, is GAGVSQSPSNKVTEKGKDVELRCDPISGHTALYWYRQSLGQGLEFLIYFQGNSAPDKSGLPSDRFSAERTGGSVSTLTIQRTQQEDSAVYLCASSSTGLAGDNEQFFGPGTRLTVL.

On this clone itself: Other DNA sequences in this specimen translate into the identical CDR3. This sequence joins TRBV18 and TRBJ2-3; no firm D call. The CDR3 loop spans 14 amino acids. Trimming left V 3 bases short and J 1 base short, with 8 bases between. Germline assignment: CDR1 KGHSH and CDR2 LQKENI. This CDR3 is CASSPRTGTDTQYF. The CDR3 coding sequence is TGTGCCAGCTCACCCAGGACGGGCACAGATACGCAGTATTTT.

The chain is built from TRBV6-1 and TRBJ2-1; D possibly corresponds to TRBD2 (5 bases). V lost 4 bases and J 1 base, leaving 20 bases between the germline ends. The CDR3 is made up of 18 amino acids. Germline lookup yields CDR1 MNHNS and CDR2 SASEGT. CDR3 residues: CASSGLALAPESYNEQFF. CDR3 in DNA: TGTGCCAGCAGTGGACTCGCTCTAGCTCCGGAGTCCTACAATGAGCAGTTCTTC.

About this clone itself: The same CDR3 is also encoded by other DNA sequences in this sample. This chain connects TRBV2 to TRBJ2-5; 8 nucleotides agree with TRBD2. Germline-derived CDR1 and CDR2 are SNHLY and FYNNEI. This CDR3 spans 13 amino acids. Germline trimming cut 4 bases from V and 5 bases from J; bases unmatched to any gene: 3. CDR3 amino acids: CASSVRGGETQYF. The CDR3 nucleotides read TGTGCCAGCAGTGTACGGGGGGGGGAGACCCAGTACTTC.

This clone appeared a single time. This chain uses TRBV6-4 with TRBJ2-2; a weak D match, TRBD2 (7 bases). This CDR3 region has 15 residues. Deletions cut 4 bases from V and 4 bases from J, with 13 bases between. Germline V gene lookup returns CDR1 MRHNA and CDR2 SNTAGT. CDR3 coding DNA: TGTGCCAGCAGTGCGCGAGGGGGGGCCACCGGGGAGCTGTTTTTT. It encodes CASSARGGATGELFF.

The rearrangement links TRBV30 to TRBJ2-7; 9 bases are shared with TRBD1. This CDR3 region has 13 residues. The junction had 7 bases not matched to a gene; V was cut back by 5 bases and J by 5 bases. Germline V gene sequence: CDR1 GTSNPN, CDR2 SVGIG (reference sequence). Here the CDR3 reads CAWETGGIHEQYF. The CDR3 DNA reads TGTGCCTGGGAGACAGGGGGTATTCACGAGCAGTACTTC.

This rearrangement joins TRBV19 to TRBJ1-1; no clear D. V was clipped by 3 bases and J by 4 bases, with 12 bases between them. Per the germline V gene, CDR1 is LNHDA and CDR2 is SQIVND (reference sequence). The CDR3 sequence is 14 residues long. The CDR3 DNA reads TGTGCCAGTAGTATCGCAGGAAAGGGCACTGAAGCTTTCTTT. This encodes CASSIAGKGTEAFF. Complete variable domain (other parts from reference TRBV19 and TRBJ1-1): DGGITQSPKYLFRKEGQNVTLSCEQNLNHDAMYWYRQDPGQGLRLIYYSQIVNDFQKGDIAEGYSVSREKKESFPLTVTSAQKNPTAFYLCASSIAGKGTEAFFGQGTRLTVV.

The rearrangement links TRBV2 to TRBJ1-3; D might be TRBD1 (6 bases). This CDR3 is 14 amino acids long. Trimming removed 4 bases from V and 4 bases from J, with 11 bases in between. CDR1 is SNHLY and CDR2 is FYNNEI in the germline V gene. This chain's CDR3 is CASSASGVGNTIYF. DNA of the CDR3: TGTGCCAGCAGTGCTTCAGGGGTGGGAAACACCATATATTTT.

Of note for this clone: Additional DNA sequences in this sample encode the identical CDR3. The gene calls are TRBV7-3 and TRBJ2-5; 13 bases are shared with TRBD2. CDR1 and CDR2 (germline): SGHTA, FQGTGA. Losses at the gene ends were 6 bases for V and 2 bases for J; bases not matched to a gene: 3. CDR3 length: 15 amino acids. The CDR3 loop reads CASSLLAGGQETQYF. The CDR3 region has the DNA TGTGCCAGCAGTTTACTAGCGGGGGGGCAAGAGACCCAGTACTTC. Looking up the rest from reference TRBV7-3 and TRBJ2-5 gives the full variable domain: GAGVSQTPSNKVTEKGKYVELRCDPISGHTALYWYRQSLGQGPEFLIYFQGTGAADDSGLPNDRFFAVRPEGSVSTLKIQRTERGDSAVYLCASSLLAGGQETQYFGPGTRLLVL.

This clone has just a few counts. Other DNA sequences in the sample encode the same CDR3. The chain links TRBV5-5 to TRBJ1-5, with no clear D. The CDR3 totals 15 residues. Per the germline V gene, CDR1 is SGHKS and CDR2 is YYEKEE (reference sequence). The V end lost 4 bases, the J end lost 0 bases, and 11 bases lay between the germline ends. Written as DNA, the CDR3 is TGTGCCAGCAGCCGTACGGGCGATAGCAATCAGCCCCAGCATTTT. Amino acids: CASSRTGDSNQPQHF.

This clone has a handful of counts. The chain links TRBV27 to TRBJ2-2; 7 bases agree with TRBD2. The CDR3 is 14 residues long. Germline-derived CDR1 and CDR2 are MNHEY and SMNVEV (reference sequence). V lost 1 base to trimming and J lost 6 bases; unmatched junction nucleotides: 2. The CDR3 here is CASSLFREAGELFF. The CDR3 bases are TGTGCCAGCAGTTTATTTCGGGAGGCCGGGGAGCTGTTTTTT.

The rearrangement uses TRBV18 and TRBJ2-7, with 7 bases aligning to TRBD1. The ends lost 6 bases at V and 2 bases at J; junction bases unmatched: 7. CDR1 is KGHSH, CDR2 LQKENI, per germline. This CDR3 region has 14 residues. The CDR3 is CASSRTGTAYEQYF. The CDR3 DNA is TGTGCCAGCTCCCGGACAGGAACCGCCTACGAGCAGTACTTC.

The chain employs TRBV11-3 and TRBJ2-3; 8 bases fit TRBD1. This CDR3 spans 15 amino acids. Germline V lookup: CDR1 SGHNT, CDR2 YENEEA. The junction had 5 bases not matched to a gene; V was cut back by 3 bases and J by 3 bases. The CDR3 spells CASSFQGALTDTQYF. The CDR3, as DNA: TGTGCCAGCAGCTTTCAGGGGGCTCTGACAGATACGCAGTATTTT.

The gene calls are TRBV7-2 and TRBJ2-2; D call uncertain. CDR1 SGHTA and CDR2 FQGNSA come from the germline V gene. The CDR3 has 13 amino acids. V shed 5 bases and J shed 4 bases, with 8 bases lying between them. CDR3 protein: CASSQDITGELFF. Here the CDR3 DNA reads TGTGCCAGCAGCCAAGATATCACCGGGGAGCTGTTTTTT.

Remarks on this clone: This CDR3 is also generated by other DNA sequences in the sample. The chain links TRBV18 to TRBJ2-6; D remains ambiguous. The CDR3 spans 14 residues. CDR1 KGHSH and CDR2 LQKENI come from the germline V gene. The V and J ends lost 0 bases and 0 bases respectively, with 0 bases between them. The CDR3: CASSPPSGANVLTF. The CDR3 DNA reads TGTGCCAGCTCACCACCCTCTGGGGCCAACGTCCTGACTTTC.

This chain uses TRBV10-2 with TRBJ2-5, with D possibly called TRBD1 or TRBD2 (5 bases each). The CDR3 has 15 amino acids. In germline, CDR1 is WSHSY, CDR2 SAAADI. V lost 6 bases, J lost 2 bases, and 16 bases lay in between. CDR3 loop: CASRGMGGGQETQYF. The CDR3 DNA follows: TGCGCCAGCAGGGGGATGGGTGGGGGTCAAGAGACCCAGTACTTC.

The gene calls are TRBV2 and TRBJ2-7, with 9 positions matching TRBD2. The V gene's germline CDR1 is SNHLY and CDR2 FYNNEI. CDR3 length: 15 residues. V lost 2 bases to trimming and J lost 4 bases; unmatched junction nucleotides: 6. The CDR3 sequence: CASSEMASGAYEQYF. CDR3 coding DNA: TGTGCCAGCAGTGAAATGGCTAGCGGGGCTTACGAGCAGTACTTC.

This chain links TRBV10-3 with TRBJ1-1; TRBD1 is a possible D gene (6 bases). The CDR3 consists of 13 residues. The ends were cut back, 7 bases at V and 6 bases at J, with 15 bases in the middle. The germline V gene encodes CDR1 ENHRY and CDR2 SYGVKD. For the CDR3, the DNA is TGTGCCATCACGGCACAGGGAGGGGCTGAAGCTTTCTTT. The encoded protein is CAITAQGGAEAFF.

The chain joins TRBV5-1 to TRBJ1-4; D remains unclear. Germline CDR1 is SGHRS and CDR2 is YFSETQ. Trimming took 0 bases from V and 14 from J, leaving 17 bases between them. CDR3 length equals 14 residues. Here the CDR3 reads CASSLGREDAKLFF. The CDR3 coding sequence is TGCGCCAGCAGCTTGGGGAGGGAGGACGCAAAGCTGTTTTTT.

Regarding this clone: Within the sample, other DNA sequences also encode this same CDR3. This rearrangement joins TRBV19 to TRBJ1-5, with 8 bases lining up with TRBD1. Germline trimming cut 1 base from V and 3 bases from J; bases unmatched to any gene: 2. Germline loops: CDR1 LNHDA, CDR2 SQIVND (reference sequence). This CDR3 spans 15 amino acids. The CDR3 bases are TGTGCCAGTAGTATAGGCCAGGGGGCCAATCAGCCCCAGCATTTT. Its protein product is CASSIGQGANQPQHF.